Following are 8 T cell receptor beta chains from one sample sequenced in a study of control samples from healthy donors and cancer patients (dated by TCRdb to the early 2020s). Library creation used the immunoSEQ multiplex PCR assay. Held by TCRdb, this immuneACCESS table contains in-frame sequences only and omits some clones. Under half of the omission traces to an unresolved V gene where checked; the cause of the rest is unknown. The sample table shows over 150,000 clones, and about 95% are seen once. The top ten constitute 14% of the sample. Sequencing was carried out using PBMCs. Every receptor here comes from a man aged 55-75 years with colorectal cancer.

The chain recombines TRBV7-9 with TRBJ1-4; maybe TRBD1 (6 bases). V shed 5 bases and J shed 11 bases, with 15 bases lying between them. The germline V gene encodes CDR1 SEHNR and CDR2 FQNEAQ (reference sequence). This CDR3 is built from 13 residues. CDR3 sequence: CASSPLEQGKLFF. As DNA, the CDR3 is TGTGCCAGCAGCCCCCTCGAGCAGGGGAAACTGTTTTTT.

V gene TRBV19 combines with J gene TRBJ1-5, with D unclear. The germline gives CDR1 LNHDA, CDR2 SQIVND (reference sequence). The CDR3 extends over 12 amino acids. The V end lost 11 bases, the J end lost 0 bases, and 8 bases lay between the germline ends. Here the CDR3 DNA reads TGTGCCGCTGAAGGTAGCAATCAGCCCCAGCATTTT. Translation: CAAEGSNQPQHF.

This clone was detected once. CDR3 sequence (DNA): TGTGCCAGCAGTTTTACTGGGTTCCGGACCTACAATGAGCAGTTCTTC. This sequence encodes CASSFTGFRTYNEQFF. The chain joins TRBV27 to TRBJ2-1; unclear D gene. The CDR3 spans 16 residues. Germline V gene data show CDR1 as MNHEY and CDR2 as SMNVEV (reference sequence). V was cut by 3 bases and J by 2 bases, with 14 bases left in between.

The chain recombines TRBV28 with TRBJ2-1; TRBD1 matches at 10 bases. V lost 2 bases and J lost 2; bases outside the gene matches: 3. CDR1 is MDHEN and CDR2 is SYDVKM in the germline V gene. The CDR3 has 16 residues. CDR3 sequence reads: CASSLPGQGTYNEQFF. In DNA form, the CDR3 reads TGTGCCAGCAGTTTACCGGGACAGGGGACCTACAATGAGCAGTTCTTC.

The V gene is TRBV19, the J gene TRBJ2-1; 10 nucleotides agree with TRBD2. V lost 6 bases to trimming and J lost 9 bases; unmatched junction nucleotides: 11. In germline, CDR1 is LNHDA, CDR2 SQIVND (reference sequence). This CDR3 is built from 15 residues. CDR3: CASSASGGALGEQFF. For the CDR3, the DNA is TGTGCCAGTAGCGCGAGCGGGGGGGCCCTGGGTGAGCAGTTCTTC.

The V and J genes are TRBV25-1 and TRBJ1-2, with D possibly being TRBD1 (5 bases). The CDR3 contains 14 residues. Trimming stripped 6 bases from V and 9 bases from J, with 20 bases between. The germline V gene has CDR1 MGHDK and CDR2 SYGVNS. The CDR3 here is CASSPSVRVGSYTF. The DNA for the CDR3 is TGTGCCAGCAGCCCTAGCGTCAGGGTCGGTAGCTACACCTTC.

The chain joins TRBV7-9 to TRBJ1-1; D gene ambiguous. The V gene's germline CDR1 is SEHNR and CDR2 FQNEAQ (reference sequence). With 1 base removed from V and 3 bases from J, the gap between germline ends came to 6 bases. The CDR3 runs to 13 residues. The DNA of the CDR3 is TGTGCCAGCAGCTTAGAGGTGGACACTGAAGCTTTCTTT. It is translated as CASSLEVDTEAFF.

The V and J genes are TRBV5-1 and TRBJ1-2; D unresolved. The CDR3 is 12 residues long. With 2 bases removed from V and 7 bases from J, the gap between germline ends came to 9 bases. CDR1 SGHRS and CDR2 YFSETQ come from the germline V gene. The CDR3 is CASSFDAIGYTF. The CDR3 nucleotides are TGCGCCAGCAGCTTCGATGCTATTGGCTACACCTTC.